These 5 T cell receptor beta chains were sequenced from one sample in a study of PD-1 blockade in classical Hodgkin lymphoma. Time point reported: newly diagnosed, previously untreated cHL patient sample. Libraries were prepared by immunoSEQ multiplex PCR; TCRdb keeps only in-frame clonotypes and omits some of them. The sample has tens of thousands of clones; approximately 93% are singletons. The sample taken for sequencing was peripheral blood mononuclear cells (PBMCs). These TCRs come from a human donor with classical Hodgkin lymphoma.

This chain links TRBV18 with TRBJ2-3; D unresolved. The length of the CDR3 is 13 residues. Trimming left V 4 bases short and J 6 bases short, with 11 bases between. Germline CDR1 and CDR2: KGHSH and LQKENI. CDR3: CASSQLGGDTQYF. Here the CDR3 DNA reads TGTGCCAGCTCACAGTTAGGCGGCGATACGCAGTATTTT.

The V call is TRBV2, the J call TRBJ2-1; 9 bases agree with TRBD2. This CDR3 spans 15 amino acids. The ends lost 6 bases at V and 4 bases at J; junction bases unmatched: 7. Per the germline V gene, CDR1 is SNHLY and CDR2 is FYNNEI. The CDR3 DNA follows: TGTGCCAGCAGCAGACTAGCGGCCCTATACAATGAGCAGTTCTTC. Amino acid sequence: CASSRLAALYNEQFF.

This rearrangement joins TRBV5-1 to TRBJ1-1, with 9 positions matching TRBD1. V shed 4 bases, J shed 5 bases, and the junction held 6 bases outside the gene matches. This CDR3 spans 14 amino acids. Germline V CDR1 and CDR2: SGHRS, YFSETQ. CDR3 loop: CASSNGTGKTEAFF. The CDR3 DNA sequence: TGCGCCAGCAGCAACGGGACAGGGAAGACTGAAGCTTTCTTT. Using reference TRBV5-1 and TRBJ1-1 for the parts outside the CDR3, the full variable domain is KAGVTQTPRYLIKTRGQQVTLSCSPISGHRSVSWYQQTPGQGLQFLFEYFSETQRNKGNFPGRFSGRQFSNSRSEMNVSTLELGDSALYLCASSNGTGKTEAFFGQGTRLTVV.

This clone was seen a single time. V and J are TRBV21-1 and TRBJ1-5; the table gives TRBD1 as D, unverified against the DNA. TRBV21-1 is assigned pseudogene status. CDR3 length: 18 residues. The CDR3 region has the DNA TGTGCCAGCAGCAAAGTCATCGTCAGGGGGCGAAGCAATCAGCCCCAGCATTTT. It translates to CASSKVIVRGRSNQPQHF.

This clone was observed a handful of times. The chain joins TRBV4-1 to TRBJ2-2, with TRBD2 identical over 7 bases. Germline CDR1 reads MGHRA; CDR2 reads YSYEKL. CDR3 size: 17 residues. Unmatched junction bases numbered 6, after V lost 1 base and J lost 1 base. The CDR3 region has the DNA TGCGCCAGCAGCCAAGTTCTAGCGGTCCTGAACACCGGGGAGCTGTTTTTT. Translated, it gives CASSQVLAVLNTGELFF.